This record concerns one TCR beta chain sequence. Antigen: not known. The entry originates in a study of shared clonotypes between healthy human individuals. The study, taken as a whole, reports: Relative to clonotypes present in all four donors, those not shared had lower generation probabilities.

V shed 4 bases and J shed 8 bases, with 19 bases lying between them. The CDR3 covers 15 residues. Germline V gives CDR1 SGDLS, CDR2 YYNGEE. All the donors were Caucasian adults who lived in Nashville, Tennessee. The data were produced by immunoSEQ multiplex PCR, yet TCRdb's version contains in-frame clones alone and is incomplete. The table includes 2.3 million or so clones, approximately 95% detected once. This receptor was taken from a man aged 18 to 29 in good health. Some clones in this sample may be carry-over from other donors' samples. The rearrangement joins TRBV9 to TRBJ2-1; D perhaps matches TRBD2 (6 bases). Sequenced material: naive CD4+ T cells from PBMCs. Subset meaning: CD45RA+ positively selected. CDR3 in amino acids: CASSPRLVPRDEQFF. CDR3 bases: TGTGCCAGCAGCCCACGACTAGTCCCTAGGGATGAGCAGTTCTTC.